This is a list of T cell receptor beta chains from one sample in a study of Ad26.COV2.S vaccination and SARS-CoV-2 variants. Method: immunoSEQ multiplex PCR; TCRdb's copy keeps in-frame clones and lacks some. The data contain about 250,000 clones, 70% to 90% of them seen just once; the ten biggest clones take up nearly 3%. The sequences come from peripheral blood, collected in a trial of Ad26.COV2.S vaccine versus placebo. The receptors come from a person between 18 and 65 years old who received the Ad26.COV2.S COVID-19 vaccine or a placebo. The CDR3 runs from the conserved cysteine through the conserved F or W. A D gene is named only where the DNA matches it firmly.

v_call	j_call	d_call	cdr3_aa	cdr3_nt
TRBV6-5	TRBJ2-5	NA	CASSYSAAALGTQYF	TGTGCCAGCAGTTACTCGGCGGCGGCGTTAGGGACCCAGTACTTC
TRBV5-5	TRBJ1-4	NA	CASRPGTTNEKLFF	TGTGCCAGCAGACCAGGAACAACTAATGAAAAACTGTTTTTT
TRBV15	TRBJ1-3	NA	CATSRDRYSGNTIYF	TGTGCCACCAGCAGAGACAGGTACTCTGGAAACACCATATATTTT
TRBV5-1	TRBJ1-2	TRBD1	CASRPGQGRLVDGYTF	TGCGCCAGTCGACCGGGACAGGGGAGGTTGGTGGATGGCTACACCTTC
TRBV19	TRBJ2-1	NA	CASSIRDRTGNEQFF	TGTGCCAGTAGTATCCGGGACCGAACGGGCAATGAGCAGTTCTTC
TRBV7-3	TRBJ2-1	TRBD2	CASSSGTTSYNEQFF	TGTGCCAGCAGTTCCGGGACTACTTCATACAATGAGCAGTTCTTC
TRBV11-3	TRBJ2-1	TRBD1	CASSQQGDGEQFF	TGTGCCAGCAGCCAACAGGGGGATGGGGAGCAGTTCTTC
TRBV25-1	TRBJ1-1	NA	CASSELHKAFF	TGTGCCAGCAGTGAACTCCATAAAGCTTTCTTT
TRBV7-3	TRBJ2-5	NA	CASSLYFRETQYF	TGTGCCAGCAGCTTATATTTTCGAGAGACCCAGTACTTC
TRBV3-1/TRBV3-2	TRBJ2-4	TRBD1	CASSQGTGGSTNIQYF	TGTGCCAGCAGCCAAGGGACAGGGGGCTCCACAAACATTCAGTACTTC
TRBV9	TRBJ2-5	TRBD1	CASSVGQGVDQETQYF	TGTGCCAGCAGCGTAGGACAGGGGGTAGACCAAGAGACCCAGTACTTC
TRBV10-2	TRBJ1-2	NA	CATDPTANYGYTF	TGCGCCACCGACCCGACAGCTAACTATGGCTACACCTTC